Below are 23 T cell receptor beta chains sequenced from a single sample in a study of shared clonotypes between healthy human individuals. CD45RO-negative, CCR7-positively selected cells formed the naive CD8 fraction, excluding terminally differentiated effector memory CD45RA+ cells. Sequencing was performed with immunoSEQ multiplex PCR; in TCRdb, only in-frame clones are kept and a portion is missing. The table has approximately 2,000,000 clones, over 85% seen once. The sample comprised naive CD8+ T cells from PBMCs. These receptors all come from a young man in good health. Some clones in this sample may be carry-over from other donors' samples.

The chain couples TRBV6-6 to TRBJ2-7; D might be TRBD1 or TRBD2, each matching 6 bases. Germline V gene lookup returns CDR1 MNHNY and CDR2 SVGAGI (reference sequence). V was cut by 0 bases and J by 3 bases, with 9 bases left in between. The length of the CDR3 is 14 residues. CDR3 in DNA: TGTGCCAGCAGTTACTCGAGGGGGGACTACGAGCAGTACTTC. Protein sequence: CASSYSRGDYEQYF.

The chain combines TRBV2 with TRBJ2-7; 10 nucleotides line up with TRBD1. The germline V gene has CDR1 SNHLY and CDR2 FYNNEI. V gave up 6 bases and J gave up 6 bases; unmatched junction bases: 8. CDR3 size: 14 residues. CDR3 in DNA: TGTGCCAGCAGCTCCGGGACAGGGGTAGCCGAGCAGTACTTC. Protein: CASSSGTGVAEQYF.

The chain carries TRBV28 and TRBJ1-5; no clear D gene. This CDR3 has 15 amino acids. Trimming removed 2 bases at V and 4 bases at J, with 12 bases between. CDR1 MDHEN and CDR2 SYDVKM come from the germline V gene. CDR3 nucleotides: TGTGCCAGCAGTTTAATCCCCCTGGGTAATCAGCCCCAGCATTTT. Amino acids: CASSLIPLGNQPQHF.

This chain uses TRBV9 with TRBJ1-1, with 7 bases aligning to TRBD1. Germline V gene lookup returns CDR1 SGDLS and CDR2 YYNGEE. Germline trimming cut 4 bases from V and 5 bases from J; bases unmatched to any gene: 8. The CDR3 extends over 14 amino acids. Written as DNA, the CDR3 is TGTGCCAGCAGCCCCAGGACAGGCGGAACTGAAGCTTTCTTT. It yields the protein CASSPRTGGTEAFF. The complete variable domain, with remaining parts taken from reference TRBV9 and TRBJ1-1, reads DSGVTQTPKHLITATGQRVTLRCSPRSGDLSVYWYQQSLDQGLQFLIQYYNGEERAKGNILERFSAQQFPDLHSELNLSSLELGDSALYFCASSPRTGGTEAFFGQGTRLTVV.

The V and J genes are TRBV6-5 and TRBJ2-1; possible D gene TRBD2, 7 bases. V shed 7 bases and J shed 3 bases, with 16 bases lying between them. Per germline, CDR1 MNHEY and CDR2 SVGAGI. The CDR3 runs 15 residues. Written as DNA, the CDR3 is TGTGCCAGCAAGCCGAATAGGGGGGGCTACAATGAGCAGTTCTTC. This translates into CASKPNRGGYNEQFF.

The V gene is TRBV11-2, the J gene TRBJ1-1; D gene ambiguous. V lost 2 bases to trimming and J lost 1 base, with 11 bases between them. Germline V gene sequence: CDR1 SGHAT, CDR2 FQNNGV. The length of the CDR3 is 15 residues. CDR3 residues: CASSLYRTENTEAFF. CDR3 nucleotide sequence: TGTGCCAGCAGCTTATATAGGACGGAGAACACTGAAGCTTTCTTT.

The chain couples TRBV9 to TRBJ2-2; 10 bases map to TRBD1. This CDR3 region has 16 residues. Per germline, CDR1 SGDLS and CDR2 YYNGEE. Unmatched junction bases numbered 7, after V lost 3 bases and J lost 5 bases. This CDR3 reads CASSANRDRGTGELFF. The CDR3 region has the DNA TGTGCCAGCAGCGCTAACCGGGACAGGGGTACCGGGGAGCTGTTTTTT.

A single count supports this clone. The rearrangement uses TRBV27 and TRBJ2-3; 9 bases are shared with TRBD2. The CDR3 consists of 15 residues. With 4 bases clipped from V and 5 bases from J, the junction kept 7 bases outside the gene matches. CDR1 and CDR2 from the germline V gene are MNHEY and SMNVEV (reference sequence). The CDR3 DNA sequence: TGTGCCAGCAGTTGGGCTAGCGGGATACAAGATACGCAGTATTTT. It yields the protein CASSWASGIQDTQYF.

The genes are TRBV27 and TRBJ2-5; D uncertain. The CDR3 sequence is 14 residues long. Germline V gives CDR1 MNHEY, CDR2 SMNVEV (reference sequence). V shed 0 bases and J shed 4 bases, with 9 bases lying between them. In DNA form, the CDR3 reads TGTGCCAGCAGTTTATCAATAGATGGAGAGACCCAGTACTTC. This encodes CASSLSIDGETQYF.

This chain joins TRBV15 and TRBJ2-7; TRBD1 might be the D (6 bases). Trimming pared 3 bases from V and 0 bases from J, leaving 18 bases between. This CDR3 has 17 amino acids. CDR1 and CDR2 (germline): LNHNV, YYDKDF (reference sequence). CDR3 protein: CATSSTGTPKSSYEQYF. CDR3 sequence (DNA): TGTGCCACCAGCAGTACCGGGACACCTAAGAGCTCCTACGAGCAGTACTTC.

The chain has TRBV5-1 and TRBJ2-1, with 7 bases that match TRBD2. This CDR3 has 16 amino acids. V shed 4 bases and J 5 bases; nucleotides not matched to a gene: 12. Germline CDR1 is SGHRS and CDR2 is YFSETQ. In nucleotides, the CDR3 is TGCGCCAGCAGCGGGGGGACTACCGCAACCAACAATGAGCAGTTCTTC. This gives the protein CASSGGTTATNNEQFF.

V is TRBV28 and J is TRBJ2-1; no clear D. Germline values: CDR1 MDHEN, CDR2 SYDVKM. Trimming shortened V by 3 bases and J by 4 bases, and 13 bases separated the two germline ends. The CDR3 sequence is 15 residues long. The CDR3 reads CASSFRLSPYNEQFF. The CDR3 DNA is TGTGCCAGCAGTTTCCGACTGTCTCCGTACAATGAGCAGTTCTTC. Combining the CDR3 with reference TRBV28 and TRBJ2-1 gives the whole variable domain DVKVTQSSRYLVKRTGEKVFLECVQDMDHENMFWYRQDPGLGLRLIYFSYDVKMKEKGDIPEGYSVSREKKERFSLILESASTNQTSMYLCASSFRLSPYNEQFFGPGTRLTVL.

Notes on this clone: The identical CDR3 is also encoded by other nucleotide sequences in the sample. The chain carries TRBV4-1 and TRBJ2-7; possibly TRBD1 for D (5 bases). V was cut by 4 bases and J by 2 bases, with 9 bases left in between. CDR1 and CDR2 (germline): MGHRA, YSYEKL. The CDR3 is 13 residues long. DNA for the CDR3: TGCGCCAGCAGCCCCGGCAGGGCCTACGAGCAGTACTTC. As protein: CASSPGRAYEQYF.

The chain joins TRBV5-1 to TRBJ1-4; D is undetermined. The CDR3 spans 13 residues. V lost 4 bases and J lost 9, with 13 bases in between. From germline, CDR1 is SGHRS and CDR2 YFSETQ. CDR3: CASSPSPRQKLFF. In DNA, the CDR3 is TGCGCCAGCAGCCCCTCCCCTAGGCAAAAACTGTTTTTT.

This chain joins TRBV4-1 and TRBJ1-5, with D maybe TRBD1 (6 bases). Germline V CDR1 and CDR2: MGHRA, YSYEKL. The CDR3 runs to 15 residues. V was pared by 0 bases and J by 6 bases, with 12 bases between. This CDR3 is CASSQEAGGLQPQHF. CDR3 bases: TGCGCCAGCAGCCAAGAAGCGGGGGGCCTTCAGCCCCAGCATTTT.

V and J are TRBV11-2 and TRBJ2-7; 7 bases fit TRBD2. The CDR3 extends over 10 amino acids. The J segment lost 10 bases and the V segment lost 5 bases, leaving 2 bases of the junction unmatched. Germline V CDR1 and CDR2: SGHAT, FQNNGV. The CDR3 sequence is CASSEGLQYF. CDR3 nucleotide sequence: TGTGCCAGCAGCGAGGGACTACAGTACTTC.

V gene TRBV28 combines with J gene TRBJ1-1, with D possibly TRBD1 on 6 matching bases. The germline V gene has CDR1 MDHEN and CDR2 SYDVKM. There are 13 residues in the CDR3. Trimming pared 6 bases from V and 3 bases from J, leaving 11 bases between. The CDR3 loop is CASRDRTHTEAFF. The CDR3 DNA reads as TGTGCCAGCAGAGACAGGACCCACACTGAAGCTTTCTTT.

The chain joins TRBV5-4 to TRBJ1-5, with TRBD1 matching 11 bases. The length of the CDR3 is 14 residues. Germline V gene sequence: CDR1 SGHNT, CDR2 YYREEE (reference sequence). Germline trimming cut 3 bases from V and 7 bases from J; bases unmatched to any gene: 3. The CDR3 nucleotides read TGTGCCAGCAGCTACGGGACAGGGGGACAGCCCCAGCATTTT. It yields the protein CASSYGTGGQPQHF.

The J gene is TRBJ1-1, the V gene TRBV5-1; D remains ambiguous. The CDR3 sequence is 15 residues long. In germline, CDR1 is SGHRS, CDR2 YFSETQ. V lost 3 bases and J lost 1, with 13 bases in between. The CDR3 nucleotides are TGCGCCAGCAGCTCGATACAGAATAGGAACACTGAAGCTTTCTTT. This encodes CASSSIQNRNTEAFF.

This clone was recorded only once. The genes are TRBV19 and TRBJ2-2; possibly TRBD1 or TRBD2 for D (5 bases each). The CDR3 length is 16 residues. V gave up 7 bases and J gave up 6 bases, with 21 bases separating them. Per germline, CDR1 LNHDA and CDR2 SQIVND (reference sequence). In nucleotides, the CDR3 is TGTGCCAGTATCCCCCCAGAGGGGAAGAGGGCCGGGGAGCTGTTTTTT. Amino acid sequence: CASIPPEGKRAGELFF.

This clone was counted only a few times. The V call is TRBV28, the J call TRBJ1-1, with no clear D. Germline CDR1 reads MDHEN; CDR2 reads SYDVKM. The V end lost 6 bases, the J end lost 6 bases, and 11 bases lay between the germline ends. The CDR3 runs 12 residues. The CDR3 here is CASSLGPPEAFF. CDR3 in DNA: TGTGCCAGCAGCCTCGGCCCTCCTGAAGCTTTCTTT.

The rearrangement uses TRBV28 and TRBJ2-7; maybe TRBD1 (6 bases). Germline CDR1 reads MDHEN; CDR2 reads SYDVKM. V gave up 5 bases and J gave up 7 bases, with 18 bases separating them. CDR3 length: 14 amino acids. In nucleotides, the CDR3 is TGTGCCAGCAGTGGACGGTCGGACAGATCTGAGCAGTACTTC. Translation: CASSGRSDRSEQYF.

J is TRBJ2-7 and V is TRBV7-9; 8 bases align to TRBD2. This CDR3 region has 15 residues. Germline lookup yields CDR1 SEHNR and CDR2 FQNEAQ (reference sequence). With 5 bases clipped from V and 6 bases from J, the junction kept 12 bases outside the gene matches. The CDR3 reads CASSGGTRVSLEQYF. DNA for the CDR3: TGTGCCAGCAGCGGAGGGACTAGGGTTTCCCTCGAGCAGTACTTC.